A selection of T cell receptor beta chains follows, all from one sample in a study of T cells after yellow fever vaccination. TCRdb re-analysed the 5' RACE reads in MiXCR, keeping a single row per CDR3 protein. The sample shows about 310,000 distinct CDR3 sequences, about 3.5% of them seen only once. Specimen: PBMCs, collected on the day of the yellow fever booster vaccination. The receptors shown here come from a man younger than 35 who received the YFV17D yellow fever vaccine. The conserved cysteine and the conserved F or W are not part of the CDR3 here. Fields, in order: J gene, V gene, CDR3 protein.

TRBJ1-3 TRBV7-6 ASSPRGQLSSGNTIY
TRBJ2-6 TRBV12-3/TRBV12-4 ASSLRGGSISGANVLT
TRBJ2-1 TRBV7-3 ASSLTGLAGGHNEQF
TRBJ2-3 TRBV20-1 SAKGTYTDTQY
TRBJ2-1 TRBV7-3 ASSSYHSSYNEQF
TRBJ1-2 TRBV10-3 AISDDWRGYGYT
TRBJ2-2 TRBV29-1 SVVAGGNTGELF
TRBJ2-3 TRBV7-9 ASSLYVGGTDTQY
TRBJ1-1 TRBV6-2/TRBV6-3 ASSFGARTEAF
TRBJ1-6 TRBV24-1 ATSDLRCRADSPLH
TRBJ1-3 TRBV6-5 ASTGAGSLSGNTIY
TRBJ2-7 TRBV11-2 ASSYIPRQGKYEQY
TRBJ1-1 TRBV21-1 ASSKGTGGDTIRTEAF
TRBJ2-5 TRBV7-3 ASSASSRETQY
TRBJ2-1 TRBV7-2 ASSLVGASGGLYNEQF
TRBJ2-1 TRBV5-1 ASSLEGNEQF